The next 5 T cell receptor beta chains were all read from a single sample in a study of early T cells in non-severe SARS-CoV-2 infection. TCRdb redid the calling of the 5' RACE reads with MiXCR, one entry per CDR3 protein. This table holds roughly 55,000 distinct CDR3 sequences, approximately 6.2% found once. The sequenced material came from whole blood. The source is an adult who was a healthcare worker with PCR-confirmed SARS-CoV-2 infection or an uninfected control (not recorded which).

In this sample, this clonotype turned up many times. The CDR3 region is CASSYSGVREKLFF. The CDR3 bases are TGTGCCAGCAGTTACAGCGGGGTACGGGAAAAACTGTTTTTT. This chain links TRBV6-6 with TRBJ1-4; no clear D gene. CDR3 length equals 14 residues. Per germline, CDR1 MNHNY and CDR2 SVGAGI (reference sequence). Trimming took 2 bases from V and 8 from J, leaving 12 bases between them.

This clonotype has a count of ten or more. This chain uses TRBV18 with TRBJ2-2; weak D call: TRBD2 (6 bases). Germline V gene data show CDR1 as KGHSH and CDR2 as LQKENI. Trimming pared 3 bases from V and 0 bases from J, leaving 11 bases between. The CDR3 runs 16 residues. The CDR3 loop reads CASSPTLATNTGELFF. The CDR3, as DNA: TGTGCCAGCTCACCCACACTAGCTACGAACACCGGGGAGCTGTTTTTT.

The V and J genes are TRBV6-1 and TRBJ1-1, with D tentatively TRBD1 (5 bases). CDR3 size: 13 residues. The V gene's germline CDR1 is MNHNS and CDR2 SASEGT. Trimming pared 6 bases from V and 6 bases from J, leaving 14 bases between. Written as DNA, the CDR3 is TGTGCCAGCAGCGAGAGGGGATTGTCTGAAGCTTTCTTT. It specifies CASSERGLSEAFF.

This clonotype appeared many times. This rearrangement joins TRBV3-1 to TRBJ1-5; D remains unclear. Germline V gives CDR1 LGHDT, CDR2 YNNKEL (reference sequence). The CDR3 sequence is 15 residues long. V was pared by 0 bases and J by 6 bases, with 12 bases between. The CDR3 DNA is TGTGCCAGCAGCCAAGATAGTCGATTGGGTCAGCCCCAGCATTTT. Translated: CASSQDSRLGQPQHF.

A few counts support this clonotype. The V call is TRBV6-6, the J call TRBJ1-2; D is undetermined. V lost 2 bases to trimming and J lost 6 bases, with 7 bases between them. From germline, CDR1 is MNHNY and CDR2 SVGAGI (reference sequence). CDR3 length: 12 amino acids. The CDR3 region is CASSYVSDGYTF. The CDR3 nucleotides are TGTGCCAGCAGTTACGTTTCGGATGGCTACACCTTC.